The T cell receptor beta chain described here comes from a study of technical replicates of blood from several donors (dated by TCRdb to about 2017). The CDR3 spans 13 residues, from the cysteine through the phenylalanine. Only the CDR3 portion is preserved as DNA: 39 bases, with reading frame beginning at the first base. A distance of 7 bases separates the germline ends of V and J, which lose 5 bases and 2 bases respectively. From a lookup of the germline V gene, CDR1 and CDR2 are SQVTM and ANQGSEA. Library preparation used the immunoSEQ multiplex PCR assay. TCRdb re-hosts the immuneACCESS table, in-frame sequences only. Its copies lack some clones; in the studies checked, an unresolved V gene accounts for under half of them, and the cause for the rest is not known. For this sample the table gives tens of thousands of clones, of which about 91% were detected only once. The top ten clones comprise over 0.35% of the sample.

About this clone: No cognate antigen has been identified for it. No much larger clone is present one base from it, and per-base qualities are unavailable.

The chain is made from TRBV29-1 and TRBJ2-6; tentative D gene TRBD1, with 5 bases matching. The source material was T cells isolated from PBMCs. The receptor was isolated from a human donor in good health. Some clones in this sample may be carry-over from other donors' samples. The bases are TGCAGCGTTTCCAGGGCTGGGGCCAACGTCCTGACTTTC. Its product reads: CSVSRAGANVLTF.